This TCR beta chain derives from a study of blood T cell repertoires in COVID-19. Sequencing was performed with immunoSEQ multiplex PCR; in TCRdb, only in-frame clones are kept and a portion is missing. There are 200,000 to 300,000 clones in the sample; roughly nine tenths occur only once, and roughly 2.6% lies in the top ten. V gave up 5 bases and J gave up 2 bases; unmatched junction bases: 4. Germline CDR1 is SEHNR and CDR2 is FQNEAQ (reference sequence). CDR3 length: 15 amino acids. The study drew participants aged about 18 to 95 years from about two dozen US areas. The chain combines TRBV7-9 with TRBJ2-3; 10 bases fit TRBD2. The material sequenced was PBMCs or T cells enriched from blood (not recorded which). This clonotype was sampled from a young woman who had recovered from COVID-19. This CDR3 is CASSLSGGYTDTQYF. In DNA form, the CDR3 reads TGTGCCAGCAGCCTTAGCGGGGGGTACACAGATACGCAGTATTTT.